A selection of T cell receptor beta chains follows, all from one sample in a study of T cell responses to AZD1222 COVID-19 vaccine. Assay used: immunoSEQ multiplex PCR; TCRdb lists only in-frame clones, some missing. The data hold tens of thousands of clones, with roughly 84% observed a single time. Sequences were derived from peripheral blood, sampled on day 0 of MenACWY control vaccination. Receptor source: an adult in good health. The CDR3 runs from the conserved cysteine through the conserved F or W. D genes are given only for firm matches. Clone size is shown for a subset of rows, as once, few, many or a class of expanded clone.

.	TRBD2	TRBV5-1	TRBJ2-2	CASSLGTSNGELFF
.	.	TRBV19	TRBJ2-5	CASSPRGVGTQYF
.	.	TRBV28	TRBJ2-7	CASTRPGSSNEQYF
few	.	TRBV5-5	TRBJ1-4	CASSLALDGNPANEKLFF
.	TRBD1	TRBV28	TRBJ1-5	CASSHRGSNQPQHF
.	.	TRBV18	TRBJ1-5	CASSPGRTGQPQHF
.	.	TRBV20-1	TRBJ1-1	CSARSGTEAFF
.	.	TRBV7-6	TRBJ1-1	CASSSVQNTEAFF
.	TRBD2	TRBV6-1	TRBJ2-3	CASSEGLATDTQYF
few	TRBD1	TRBV7-6	TRBJ2-2	CASSPGTGGAGELFF
.	.	TRBV12-3/TRBV12-4	TRBJ1-2	CASSLFANYGYTF
.	.	TRBV6-5	TRBJ1-6	CASASSYNSPLHF
.	TRBD1	TRBV5-1	TRBJ1-2	CASSLVLTGDGYTF
few	.	TRBV5-1	TRBJ2-5	CASSPNSMPETQYF
.	.	TRBV12-3/TRBV12-4	TRBJ1-5	CASSKAGNQPQHF
.	TRBD1	TRBV2	TRBJ1-2	CASQTQGAVGGYTF
.	.	TRBV5-4	TRBJ1-1	CASSLGTANTEAFF
.	TRBD1	TRBV30	TRBJ2-5	CAWSDRGRETQYF
.	TRBD2	TRBV28	TRBJ2-2	CASSLSSGVNTGELFF
once	TRBD1	TRBV10-3	TRBJ1-2	CAIRGGTGGEYGYTF
.	.	TRBV29-1	TRBJ1-1	CSAFARANTEAFF